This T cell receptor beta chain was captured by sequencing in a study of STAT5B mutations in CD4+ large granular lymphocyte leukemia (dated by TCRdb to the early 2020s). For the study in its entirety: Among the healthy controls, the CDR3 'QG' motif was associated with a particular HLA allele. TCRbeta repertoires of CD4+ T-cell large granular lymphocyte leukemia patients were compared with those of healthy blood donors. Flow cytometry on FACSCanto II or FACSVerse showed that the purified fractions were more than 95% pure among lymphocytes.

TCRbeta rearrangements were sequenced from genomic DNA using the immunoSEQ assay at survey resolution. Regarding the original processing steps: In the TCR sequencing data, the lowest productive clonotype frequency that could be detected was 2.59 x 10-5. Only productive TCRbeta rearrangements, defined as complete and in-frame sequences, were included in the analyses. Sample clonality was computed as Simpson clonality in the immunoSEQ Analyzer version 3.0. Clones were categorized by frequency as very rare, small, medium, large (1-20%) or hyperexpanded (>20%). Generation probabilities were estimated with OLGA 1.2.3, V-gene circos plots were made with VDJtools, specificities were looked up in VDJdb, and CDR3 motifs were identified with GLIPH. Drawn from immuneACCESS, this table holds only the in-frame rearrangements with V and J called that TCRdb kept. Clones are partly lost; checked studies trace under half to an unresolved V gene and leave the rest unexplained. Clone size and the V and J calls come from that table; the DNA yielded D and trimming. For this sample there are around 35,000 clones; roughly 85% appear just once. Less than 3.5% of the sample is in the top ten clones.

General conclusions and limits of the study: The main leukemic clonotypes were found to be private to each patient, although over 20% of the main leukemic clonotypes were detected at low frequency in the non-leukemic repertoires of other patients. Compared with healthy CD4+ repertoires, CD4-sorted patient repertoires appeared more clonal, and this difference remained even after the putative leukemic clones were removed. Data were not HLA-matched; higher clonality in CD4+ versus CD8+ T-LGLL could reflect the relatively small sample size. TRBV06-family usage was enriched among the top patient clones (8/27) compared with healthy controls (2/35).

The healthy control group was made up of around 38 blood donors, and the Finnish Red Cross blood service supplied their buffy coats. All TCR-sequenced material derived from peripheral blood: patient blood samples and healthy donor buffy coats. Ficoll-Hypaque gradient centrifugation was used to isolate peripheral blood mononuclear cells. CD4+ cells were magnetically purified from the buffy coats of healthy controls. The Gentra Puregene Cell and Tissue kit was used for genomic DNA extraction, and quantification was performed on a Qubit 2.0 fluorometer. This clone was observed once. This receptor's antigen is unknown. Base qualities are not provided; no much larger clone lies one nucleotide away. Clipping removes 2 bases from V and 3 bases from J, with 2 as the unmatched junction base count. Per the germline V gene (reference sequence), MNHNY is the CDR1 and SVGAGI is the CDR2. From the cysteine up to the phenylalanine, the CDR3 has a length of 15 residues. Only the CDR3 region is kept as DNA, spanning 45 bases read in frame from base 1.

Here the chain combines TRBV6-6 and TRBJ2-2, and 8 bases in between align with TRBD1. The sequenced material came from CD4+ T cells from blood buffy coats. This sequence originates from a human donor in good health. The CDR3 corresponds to CASSYGQGDTGELFF. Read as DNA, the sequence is TGTGCCAGCAGTTACGGACAGGGAGACACCGGGGAGCTGTTTTTT.